These 11 T cell receptor beta chains originate from one sample sequenced in a study of OX40 agonist ivuxolimab in advanced cancers. Generated by immunoSEQ multiplex PCR, the TCRdb table keeps only in-frame clones and is missing some. The table has tens of thousands of clones, 94% seen once; the top ten hold roughly a tenth. The sequenced sample was CD4+ or CD8+ T cells sorted from blood, obtained in a trial of the OX40 agonist ivuxolimab. These receptors came from an adult with an advanced solid tumor such as melanoma, head and neck, liver or kidney cancer.

The chain carries TRBV29-1 and TRBJ2-5, with D perhaps matching TRBD1 (5 bases). This CDR3 region has 15 residues. CDR1 and CDR2 (germline): SQVTM, ANQGSEA. Trimming took off 1 base at V and 2 bases at J, with 14 bases between the two ends. CDR3: CSVEAPGLGQETQYF. The CDR3 nucleotides read TGCAGCGTTGAAGCCCCAGGGTTGGGGCAAGAGACCCAGTACTTC.

This chain links TRBV25-1 with TRBJ2-7; 7 nucleotides agree with TRBD1. The V segment lost 3 bases and the J segment 2 bases; nucleotides outside the gene matches: 4. CDR3 size: 14 residues. CDR1 and CDR2 (germline): MGHDK, SYGVNS. CDR3 nucleotide sequence: TGTGCCAGCAGTGATACAACAGGGGCCTACGAGCAGTACTTC. It yields the protein CASSDTTGAYEQYF.

The rearrangement joins TRBV9 to TRBJ2-5; D unclear. Trimming took 3 bases from V and 4 from J, leaving 1 base between them. Germline CDR1 is SGDLS and CDR2 is YYNGEE. The CDR3 is 10 residues long. The CDR3 region has the DNA TGTGCCAGCAGCGGAGAGACCCAGTACTTC. Translation: CASSGETQYF. Full variable domain (remainder filled in from reference TRBV9 and TRBJ2-5): DSGVTQTPKHLITATGQRVTLRCSPRSGDLSVYWYQQSLDQGLQFLIQYYNGEERAKGNILERFSAQQFPDLHSELNLSSLELGDSALYFCASSGETQYFGPGTRLLVL.

The chain employs TRBV7-9 and TRBJ2-5; D is ambiguous. This CDR3 contains 13 residues. Trimming pared 5 bases from V and 5 bases from J, leaving 12 bases between. Per the germline V gene, CDR1 is SEHNR and CDR2 is FQNEAQ (reference sequence). CDR3 DNA sequence: TGTGCCAGCAGCGCCGTAGCAGATGAGACCCAGTACTTC. Translated: CASSAVADETQYF.

The CDR3 protein is CASSLVARTYEQYF. The CDR3 nucleotides read TGCGCCAGCAGCTTGGTTGCGCGAACCTACGAGCAGTACTTC. The rearrangement joins TRBV5-1 to TRBJ2-7; D is unclear. Germline CDR1 reads SGHRS; CDR2 reads YFSETQ. V was cut by 0 bases and J by 2 bases, with 9 bases left in between. The CDR3 contains 14 residues. The full variable domain, rest sourced from reference TRBV5-1 and TRBJ2-7, is KAGVTQTPRYLIKTRGQQVTLSCSPISGHRSVSWYQQTPGQGLQFLFEYFSETQRNKGNFPGRFSGRQFSNSRSEMNVSTLELGDSALYLCASSLVARTYEQYFGPGTRLTVT.

The chain joins TRBV27 to TRBJ2-1; TRBD1 is a possible D gene (6 bases). This CDR3 has 14 amino acids. The V end was cut by 4 bases, the J end by 1 base, with 8 bases between. Germline V CDR1 and CDR2: MNHEY, SMNVEV (reference sequence). In DNA form, the CDR3 reads TGTGCCAGCAGTTCGAGGGGGTCCTACAATGAGCAGTTCTTC. It translates to CASSSRGSYNEQFF.

This rearrangement joins TRBV18 to TRBJ1-1; D uncertain. In germline, CDR1 is KGHSH, CDR2 LQKENI. The V end lost 4 bases, the J end lost 6 bases, and 12 bases lay between the germline ends. This CDR3 has 13 residues. The CDR3 DNA follows: TGTGCCAGCTCACAGGGCACAACCCCTGAAGCTTTCTTT. Its translation: CASSQGTTPEAFF.

The V gene is TRBV19, the J gene TRBJ1-1; D ambiguous. This CDR3 contains 13 residues. V shed 8 bases and J shed 1 base, with 11 bases lying between them. CDR1 and CDR2 from the germline V gene are LNHDA and SQIVND (reference sequence). The CDR3 sequence is CASGEGPNTEAFF. CDR3 sequence (DNA): TGTGCCAGTGGCGAAGGGCCGAACACTGAAGCTTTCTTT.

The chain is built from TRBV29-1 and TRBJ2-5; D not certain. Trimming removed 0 bases from V and 13 bases from J, with 18 bases in between. The germline CDR1 and CDR2 sequences are SQVTM and ANQGSEA. The CDR3 contains 13 residues. CDR3 protein: CSVEEAAPLPPYF. CDR3 nucleotide sequence: TGCAGCGTTGAAGAGGCAGCCCCCCTTCCTCCGTACTTC. Supplemented by reference TRBV29-1 and TRBJ2-5, the full variable domain reads SAVISQKPSRDICQRGTSLTIQCQVDSQVTMMFWYRQQPGQSLTLIATANQGSEATYESGFVIDKFPISRPNLTFSTLTVSNMSPEDSSIYLCSVEEAAPLPPYFGPGTRLLVL.

This chain links TRBV27 with TRBJ2-1; D is uncertain. V was shortened by 6 bases and J by 10 bases, with 13 bases between the two germline ends. The CDR3 consists of 12 residues. The germline gives CDR1 MNHEY, CDR2 SMNVEV (reference sequence). CDR3 amino acids: CASRSTGVEQFF. The CDR3, as DNA: TGTGCCAGCAGATCCACCGGTGTAGAGCAGTTCTTC.

This chain links TRBV7-9 with TRBJ1-1; weak D call: TRBD1 (5 bases). Trimming removed 1 base from V and 1 base from J, with 10 bases in between. This CDR3 comprises 15 residues. Germline-derived CDR1 and CDR2 are SEHNR and FQNEAQ (reference sequence). CDR3 bases: TGTGCCAGCAGCTTAGTCCCAGGGACGAACACTGAAGCTTTCTTT. Protein sequence: CASSLVPGTNTEAFF.